This is a list of T cell receptor beta chains from one sample in a study of MAIT cells during Salmonella Paratyphi A infection. TCRdb re-derived calls from the 5' RACE reads in MiXCR, one entry per CDR3 protein. Among 1,200 to 1,500 distinct CDR3 sequences listed, approximately 52% were seen once. Sequenced here: MAIT cells from blood, sampled at the first sampling point of the challenge study. These receptors came from a person between 18 and 75 years old who was deliberately infected with Salmonella Paratyphi A in a paratyphoid fever challenge study. CDR3s leave out the opening cysteine and the closing phenylalanine or tryptophan. Some rows have no size entry. The others give once, few or many, or a class for an expanded clone.

J gene: TRBJ2-2; V gene: TRBV6-4; clone size: few; CDR3 protein: ASSDGGESTGELF
J gene: TRBJ2-7; V gene: TRBV29-1; clone size: .; CDR3 protein: SVVRLWGQDPYEQY
J gene: TRBJ2-6; V gene: TRBV15; clone size: medium-sized; CDR3 protein: ATSREGGTGANVLT
J gene: TRBJ1-1; V gene: TRBV28; clone size: few; CDR3 protein: ASSWLQDRANTEAF
J gene: TRBJ2-7; V gene: TRBV6-5; clone size: .; CDR3 protein: ASSSSGTSSYEQY
J gene: TRBJ1-6; V gene: TRBV6-4; clone size: large; CDR3 protein: ASSDSADGNSPLH
J gene: TRBJ2-2; V gene: TRBV6-1; clone size: .; CDR3 protein: ASSIEAGNTGELF
J gene: TRBJ2-5; V gene: TRBV6-4; clone size: .; CDR3 protein: ASSDSPGGGQETQY
J gene: TRBJ2-3; V gene: TRBV20-1; clone size: medium-sized; CDR3 protein: SASSGRATDTQY
J gene: TRBJ2-5; V gene: TRBV27; clone size: .; CDR3 protein: ASKPGWGETQY
J gene: TRBJ2-5; V gene: TRBV20-1; clone size: .; CDR3 protein: SGLAGGAETQY
J gene: TRBJ2-7; V gene: TRBV20-1; clone size: large; CDR3 protein: SAREGREPGEQY
J gene: TRBJ2-1; V gene: TRBV28; clone size: .; CDR3 protein: ASSLLRTQVDEQF
J gene: TRBJ2-3; V gene: TRBV23-1; clone size: .; CDR3 protein: ASRDRGTDTQY
J gene: TRBJ2-1; V gene: TRBV6-2/TRBV6-3; clone size: few; CDR3 protein: ASGHSGTTDYNEQF
J gene: TRBJ2-7; V gene: TRBV6-4; clone size: .; CDR3 protein: ASTRLDRESGEQY
J gene: TRBJ2-7; V gene: TRBV4-2; clone size: .; CDR3 protein: ASSQELGPPYEQY
J gene: TRBJ2-1; V gene: TRBV20-1; clone size: .; CDR3 protein: SDLAGGHNEQF
J gene: TRBJ2-2; V gene: TRBV4-2; clone size: medium-sized; CDR3 protein: ASSQAGVEPGELF
J gene: TRBJ1-1; V gene: TRBV20-1; clone size: few; CDR3 protein: SARGSDSGTEAF
J gene: TRBJ2-3; V gene: TRBV20-1; clone size: .; CDR3 protein: SQAPGQGADTQY
J gene: TRBJ2-2; V gene: TRBV21-1; clone size: .; CDR3 protein: ASSKVETGQGATGELF
J gene: TRBJ1-1; V gene: TRBV20-1; clone size: .; CDR3 protein: SARGFGEYTEAF
J gene: TRBJ2-2; V gene: TRBV6-4; clone size: few; CDR3 protein: ASSAQDVGRGDTGELF
J gene: TRBJ2-2; V gene: TRBV6-2/TRBV6-3; clone size: few; CDR3 protein: ASGHSGTGDTGELF
J gene: TRBJ2-3; V gene: TRBV20-1; clone size: .; CDR3 protein: SAIAGTDTQY
J gene: TRBJ2-1; V gene: TRBV15; clone size: medium-sized; CDR3 protein: ATSGGQGASDEQF
J gene: TRBJ1-2; V gene: TRBV20-1; clone size: .; CDR3 protein: SARGAGKVNYGYT
J gene: TRBJ2-2; V gene: TRBV6-4; clone size: .; CDR3 protein: ASSDSGLAGTGELF
J gene: TRBJ2-2; V gene: TRBV20-1; clone size: few; CDR3 protein: SARDLGKLETGELF
J gene: TRBJ2-7; V gene: TRBV20-1; clone size: .; CDR3 protein: SARGGGDSISYEQY
J gene: TRBJ2-3; V gene: TRBV6-4; clone size: few; CDR3 protein: ASSQTSGGLDTQY
J gene: TRBJ2-7; V gene: TRBV20-1; clone size: .; CDR3 protein: SARGGTASYEQY
J gene: TRBJ1-1; V gene: TRBV6-1; clone size: .; CDR3 protein: ASSAKGLSDTEAF
J gene: TRBJ2-6; V gene: TRBV6-4; clone size: few; CDR3 protein: ASVEVGGSGANVLT
J gene: TRBJ2-1; V gene: TRBV20-1; clone size: large; CDR3 protein: SARDGGSGDYNEQF
J gene: TRBJ2-3; V gene: TRBV20-1; clone size: .; CDR3 protein: SARDGGATDTQY
J gene: TRBJ2-2; V gene: TRBV29-1; clone size: .; CDR3 protein: SAREGEEKGGRF
J gene: TRBJ2-5; V gene: TRBV4-2; clone size: few; CDR3 protein: ARAGLAQETQY